Described below is a single TCR beta chain sequence and its context. The protocol was immunoSEQ multiplex PCR, while the TCRdb copy is restricted to in-frame clones and leaves out a portion. The table lists more than 95,000 clones, roughly nine tenths of them singletons. The source of the sample is a study of control samples from healthy donors and cancer patients. The CDR3 spans 13 residues. V lost 0 bases, J lost 2 bases, and 4 bases lay in between. Germline CDR1 SGHTA, CDR2 FQGTGA. The receptor comes from a woman aged 45 to 65 with colorectal cancer. This rearrangement joins TRBV7-3 to TRBJ1-1, with D hard to call. Sequencing used PBMCs. CDR3 nucleotides: TGTGCCAGCAGCTTAACAAGAAACACTGAAGCTTTCTTT. Protein sequence: CASSLTRNTEAFF.